The 9 T cell receptor beta chains given below trace back to one sample, sequenced in a study of T cell repertoires in cytomegalovirus infection. One entry per CDR3 protein, called by TCRdb with MiXCR from the reads. The repertoire holds 630,000 or so distinct CDR3 sequences, with approximately 24% as singletons. The sequencing input was CD8+ T cells from PBMCs. These receptors were collected from a human donor in good health (CMV status not recorded). Some clones in this sample may be carry-over from other donors' samples.

The CDR3 DNA sequence: TGTGCCATCAGTGATGGGGCCTCCCCGAATGAGCAGTTCTTC. Translation: CAISDGASPNEQFF. This chain joins TRBV10-3 and TRBJ2-1; possible D gene TRBD1, 5 bases. Germline CDR1 and CDR2: ENHRY and SYGVKD. The CDR3 has 14 amino acids. V was pared by 3 bases and J by 7 bases, with 13 bases between.

A word on this clonotype: The CDR3 does not end in the conserved phenylalanine or tryptophan, so this is likely a read error. The chain carries TRBV7-3 and TRBJ2-1, with 9 bases lining up with TRBD1. The CDR3 is 15 amino acids. From germline, CDR1 is SGHTA and CDR2 FQGTGA. Unmatched junction bases numbered 5, after V lost 4 bases and J lost 4 bases. CDR3 sequence reads: CASSSPGTGYNEQFY. In DNA, the CDR3 is TGTGCCAGCAGCTCACCAGGGACAGGGTACAATGAGCAGTTCTAC.

The V and J genes are TRBV7-9 and TRBJ2-7, with 8 bases identical to TRBD2. The length of the CDR3 is 17 residues. V was clipped by 0 bases and J by 2 bases; unmatched bases: 9. Germline lookup yields CDR1 SEHNR and CDR2 FQNEAQ (reference sequence). Here the CDR3 reads CASSLAGAGVKTYEQYV. CDR3 DNA: TGTGCCAGCAGCTTAGCGGGAGCGGGGGTTAAAACCTACGAGCAGTACGTC.

The chain joins TRBV29-1 to TRBJ2-1; 11 bases map to TRBD2. V gave up 1 base and J gave up 0 bases; unmatched junction bases: 23. Germline-derived CDR1 and CDR2 are SQVTM and ANQGSEA. This CDR3 region has 23 residues. In DNA, the CDR3 is TGCAGCGTTGAAGTCTTGGACAGGGAAGGGCTAGCGGGGGGAATGAGCTCCTACAATGAGCAGTTCTTC. It translates to CSVEVLDREGLAGGMSSYNEQFF.

This clonotype was detected only a few times. The genes are TRBV7-9 and TRBJ2-7; D might be TRBD1 (5 bases). The V gene lost 5 bases and the J gene lost 6 bases, with 14 bases spanning the gap. The CDR3 covers 13 residues. Germline V gene data show CDR1 as SEHNR and CDR2 as FQNEAQ (reference sequence). Here the CDR3 reads CASSPPQGREQYV. The DNA for the CDR3 is TGTGCCAGCAGCCCCCCGCAGGGTCGCGAGCAGTACGTC.

Note on this clonotype: The germline gene is not matched at one end of the junction; a read error may be the cause. The rearrangement links TRBV6-2 or TRBV6-3 to TRBJ2-1, with 9 bases aligning to TRBD2. Germline CDR1 is MNHEY and CDR2 is SVGEGT. The CDR3 runs 15 residues. This CDR3 is CANSYKASGVNEQFF. DNA for the CDR3: TGTGCCAACAGTTACAAGGCTAGCGGGGTTAATGAGCAGTTCTTC.

V gene TRBV20-1 combines with J gene TRBJ2-7; the match to TRBD2 covers 10 bases. Germline CDR1 DFQATT, CDR2 SNEGSKA (reference sequence). J gave up 2 bases and V 2 bases, and 9 bases lay outside the gene matches. This CDR3 comprises 16 residues. CDR3 residues: CSARLAGADPPYEQYV. The DNA for the CDR3 is TGCAGTGCTAGACTAGCGGGGGCCGACCCACCCTACGAGCAGTACGTC.

CDR3 in DNA: TGCAGTGCTACAGGGGAAACTGAAGCTTTCTTT. It encodes CSATGETEAFF. The chain uses TRBV20-1 and TRBJ1-1; perhaps TRBD1 as D (6 bases). CDR3 length equals 11 residues. The V end lost 4 bases, the J end lost 5 bases, and 8 bases lay between the germline ends. Germline V gene sequence: CDR1 DFQATT, CDR2 SNEGSKA (reference sequence).

Regarding this clonotype: Being one base from a much bigger clone, this may be a read error. This chain uses TRBV28 with TRBJ1-1, with D unresolved. The CDR3 extends over 12 amino acids. Trimming pared 3 bases from V and 7 bases from J, leaving 9 bases between. Germline CDR1 MDHEN, CDR2 SYDVKM. CDR3 protein: CASSFPGHEAFF. In nucleotides, the CDR3 is TGTGCCAGCAGTTTTCCGGGCCATGAAGCTTTCTTT.